Listed below are T cell receptor beta chains from one sample, sequenced in a study of technical replicates of blood from a handful of donors. Libraries were prepared by immunoSEQ multiplex PCR; TCRdb keeps only in-frame clonotypes and omits some of them. The sample includes around 92,000 clones, almost 96% of them seen just once. Sequenced material: T cells isolated from PBMCs. These receptors were taken from a human donor in good health. CDR3s leave out the opening cysteine and the closing phenylalanine or tryptophan. The D gene is left open where the match is weak.

d_call v_call cdr3_aa
. TRBV5-8 ASPGWGLQTEAF
TRBD1 TRBV2 ASRDRGKTEAF
. TRBV28 ASRLTDTQY
TRBD2 TRBV9 ASSGTSGVPSSYNEQF
. TRBV4-1 ASSFRGGEWDGYT
. TRBV5-1 ASSLVGRVYEQY
TRBD2 TRBV10-1 ASIPGSGRVGELF
. TRBV6-1 ASDSTDNTDTQY
. TRBV7-6 ASSLFRATEAF
TRBD1 TRBV14 ASSQDQFIRGGESTETQY
. TRBV5-4 ASSLEQDSGAF
. TRBV5-1 ASSPKPGGHEQF
TRBD2 TRBV7-9 ASSSQALAGVYNEQF
. TRBV5-1 ASSSGGNSGANVLT
. TRBV10-3 AISESTTSSYNSPLH
. TRBV7-9 ASSFFVSVAKNIQY
. TRBV28 ASSPPEFYGYT
TRBD1 TRBV2 ASSEDRLGLREQY
. TRBV5-6 ASSLLGREAF
. TRBV2 ASSASGGEAVNIQETQY
. TRBV5-6 ASNRAGYEQY
. TRBV4-1 ASSHQGMTGVNEKLF
. TRBV11-2 ASSSTGELF
. TRBV30 AWQFRTALISGYT
TRBD2 TRBV28 ASSSTSGTHYNEQF
. TRBV6-5 ASSYSAPGSDQPQH
. TRBV11-3 ASSLAVTVLSEQF